One and the same sample provided the 9 T cell receptor beta chains below, sequenced in a study of T-cell reconstitution after alpha-beta-depleted transplantation in children. Unique molecular identifiers were incorporated when the TCRbeta library was constructed. In TCRdb, the PCR reads were re-called with MiXCR into one record per CDR3 protein. The data hold roughly 610,000 distinct CDR3 sequences, with about 10% observed a single time. The sample was PBMCs from the stem cell graft donor, taken from the stem cell graft. The receptors come from a human donor who donated a stem cell graft to a child with acute myeloid leukemia.

Ten or more counts support this clonotype. The J gene is TRBJ2-5, the V gene TRBV7-2, with D perhaps matching TRBD2 (6 bases). V lost 5 bases and J 9 bases, leaving 16 bases between the germline ends. The CDR3 has 13 amino acids. Germline assignment: CDR1 SGHTA and CDR2 FQGNSA. CDR3 bases: TGTGCCAGCAGCCCACGCGGAGGGGCCTCCCAGTACTTC. This translates into CASSPRGGASQYF.

The V and J genes are TRBV30 and TRBJ1-4; a weak D match, TRBD1 (6 bases). This CDR3 comprises 14 residues. With 5 bases removed from V and 2 bases from J, the gap between germline ends came to 12 bases. In germline, CDR1 is GTSNPN, CDR2 SVGIG (reference sequence). The CDR3 is CAWDPGETNEKLFF. In DNA form, the CDR3 reads TGTGCCTGGGATCCAGGGGAGACTAATGAAAAACTGTTTTTT.

The chain joins TRBV15 to TRBJ2-1; D uncertain. V lost 4 bases to trimming and J lost 8 bases, with 15 bases between them. The germline gives CDR1 LNHNV, CDR2 YYDKDF (reference sequence). The CDR3 is made up of 14 amino acids. This CDR3 reads CATSISLVSDEQFF. The CDR3 coding sequence is TGTGCCACCAGCATCTCCCTAGTATCAGATGAGCAGTTCTTC. Full variable domain (missing parts from reference TRBV15 and TRBJ2-1): DAMVIQNPRYQVTQFGKPVTLSCSQTLNHNVMYWYQQKSSQAPKLLFHYYDKDFNNEADTPDNFQSRRPNTSFCFLDIRSPGLGDTAMYLCATSISLVSDEQFFGPGTRLTVL.

This chain uses TRBV7-2 with TRBJ2-5, with D tentatively TRBD2 (6 bases). In germline, CDR1 is SGHTA, CDR2 FQGNSA. This CDR3 has 13 amino acids. V shed 4 bases and J shed 3 bases, with 9 bases lying between them. CDR3 sequence (DNA): TGTGCCAGCAGCTACAGACTAGAAGAGACCCAGTACTTC. This translates into CASSYRLEETQYF.

This clonotype was observed many times. J is TRBJ2-1 and V is TRBV11-2; D unclear. This CDR3 spans 15 amino acids. Germline V lookup: CDR1 SGHAT, CDR2 FQNNGV. The V end lost 5 bases, the J end lost 9 bases, and 20 bases lay between the germline ends. The CDR3 region has the DNA TGTGCCAGCAGCCGGCAGTTGGGTCCCGACGGTGAGCAGTTCTTC. Its translation is CASSRQLGPDGEQFF.

The rearrangement links TRBV29-1 to TRBJ2-1; 12 nucleotides agree with TRBD2. Germline loops: CDR1 SQVTM, CDR2 ANQGSEA. The trim removed 7 bases at V and 10 bases at J, leaving 5 bases unmatched. This CDR3 has 12 amino acids. CDR3 DNA: TGCAGCGGTGGACTAGCGGGATGGGAGCAGTTCTTC. Residues: CSGGLAGWEQFF.

This clonotype appeared a few times. The rearrangement joins TRBV5-6 to TRBJ2-1; TRBD2 is a possible D gene (5 bases). Trimming pared 0 bases from V and 0 bases from J, leaving 10 bases between. CDR1 is SGHDT, CDR2 YYEEEE, per germline. The CDR3 has 16 residues. The CDR3 protein is CASSLGLRSSYNEQFF. In DNA, the CDR3 is TGTGCCAGCAGCTTGGGACTAAGAAGCTCCTACAATGAGCAGTTCTTC.

This clonotype has ten or more counts. The chain is built from TRBV9 and TRBJ2-3; 9 nucleotides agree with TRBD2. Germline CDR1 and CDR2: SGDLS and YYNGEE. V shed 4 bases, J shed 4 bases, and the junction held 7 bases outside the gene matches. The CDR3 covers 15 residues. The CDR3 coding sequence is TGTGCCAGCAGCCCCGGACTAGCGAAGGCAGATACGCAGTATTTT. Its protein product is CASSPGLAKADTQYF.

This clonotype showed up just a few times. The chain uses TRBV9 and TRBJ2-1; 8 bases are a match to TRBD2. Trimming took 1 base from V and 9 from J; bases not matched to a gene: 9. The CDR3 is 15 residues long. The germline V gene encodes CDR1 SGDLS and CDR2 YYNGEE. The DNA of the CDR3 is TGTGCCAGCAGCGTAAAGGGTAGCGGGATGACTGAGCAGTTCTTC. Protein sequence: CASSVKGSGMTEQFF.